This T cell receptor beta chain is drawn from a study of blood T cell repertoires in COVID-19. This clone was picked up a small number of times. This CDR3 is built from 13 residues. V dropped 5 bases and J dropped 8; count of bases not matched to a gene: 8. CDR1 is MNHNY, CDR2 SVGAGI, per germline (reference sequence). Per the study methods: Estimates of nucleated cell counts were drawn from the amplification of reference gene primers. Produced via immunoSEQ multiplex PCR; TCRdb's table is partial and in-frame only. The V and J calls and clone size come from that table; D and trimming were worked out from the DNA. The sample yields 300,000 to 400,000 clones, roughly 90% seen once.

The receptor's source is a woman in her forties or fifties with active or convalescent COVID-19. J is TRBJ1-2 and V is TRBV6-6; 7 bases are shared with TRBD1. Sequencing used peripheral blood. The CDR3 region is CASSTQGGLGYTF. The CDR3 DNA follows: TGTGCCAGCAGTACTCAAGGGGGCCTGGGCTACACCTTC.